The rows below give T cell receptor beta chains drawn from one sample of a study of shared clonotypes between healthy human individuals. Data came from immunoSEQ multiplex PCR; TCRdb stores just in-frame clones and leaves some out. The top ten clones hold 0.32% of a sample with about 380,000 clones, roughly 96% of them seen once. Source material: memory CD8+ T cells sorted from blood. The receptors originated from a man aged 25 to 45 in good health. The CDR3 runs from the conserved cysteine through the conserved F or W. The D gene is left open where the match is weak. Size tells how often a clone was seen (once, few, many) or the class of an expanded clone, and some rows leave it out.

>TRBJ2-1|TRBV5-6|-|-
TGTGCCAGCAGCTTGACCGGTGAGCAGTTCTTC
CASSLTGEQFF
>TRBJ2-1|TRBV30|-|-
TGTGCCTGGAGTGTAATTTTCTCCGATGAGCAGTTCTTC
CAWSVIFSDEQFF
>TRBJ2-1|TRBV15|-|TRBD2
TGTGCCACCAGCAGAGATCGAACTAGCGGGTCCTATGAGCAGTTCTTC
CATSRDRTSGSYEQFF
>TRBJ2-3|TRBV5-1|-|-
TGCGCCAGCAGCTTGGTTGAGGGGCGATGGTTCACAGATACGCAGTATTTT
CASSLVEGRWFTDTQYF
>TRBJ2-7|TRBV21-1|-|-
TGTGCCAGCAGCAAAGCGCATTTTAGGGACAGCCCCTACGAGCAGTACTTC
CASSKAHFRDSPYEQYF
>TRBJ2-3|TRBV7-8|-|TRBD2
TGTGCCAGCAGCTCTCGGACTAGCGGGAGGACAGATACGCAGTATTTT
CASSSRTSGRTDTQYF
>TRBJ2-3|TRBV19|-|TRBD1
TGTGCCAGTAGTGACAGGGGTACAGATACGCAGTATTTT
CASSDRGTDTQYF
>TRBJ2-3|TRBV7-9|-|-
TGTGCCCTCTCTAGTCGGTGGTCTGATACGCAGTATTTT
CALSSRWSDTQYF
>TRBJ2-7|TRBV7-2|-|TRBD2
TGTGCCAGCAGCTTAGCCGGACCGGGACTAGCCCTCAGGTACGAGCAGTACTTC
CASSLAGPGLALRYEQYF
>TRBJ2-7|TRBV7-9|-|TRBD1
TGTGCCAGCTTTAGGGAGACGGGACAGGGTCACGAGCAGTACTTC
CASFRETGQGHEQYF
>TRBJ2-7|TRBV5-6|-|TRBD2
TGTGCCAGCAGCTTGTGGGCTAGCGGGAGAAGTGTGCAGTACTTC
CASSLWASGRSVQYF
>TRBJ2-7|TRBV5-1|-|-
TGCGCCAGCAGCGCGACCGGGGCCTCAAGAGAGTACGAGCAGTACTTC
CASSATGASREYEQYF
>TRBJ1-5|TRBV19|-|TRBD1
TGTGCCAGTAGTACCGACAGGGGTGTAAGCAATCAGCCCCAGCATTTT
CASSTDRGVSNQPQHF
>TRBJ1-5|TRBV7-2|-|-
TGTGCCAGCAGCTTAGCAGGGAATAGCAATCAGCCCCAGCATTTT
CASSLAGNSNQPQHF
>TRBJ2-7|TRBV28|-|-
TGTGCCAGCACCCTTAAAGGGAGAATTTTGGTCTACGAGCAGTACTTC
CASTLKGRILVYEQYF
>TRBJ2-7|TRBV11-3|-|TRBD1
TGTGCCAGCAGCCTAGGACAGGGGGCGAACTACGAGCAGTACTTC
CASSLGQGANYEQYF
>TRBJ2-3|TRBV6-6|-|-
TGTGCCAGCAGTTACCCTAGTGGTCCCCTCACAGATACGCAGTATTTT
CASSYPSGPLTDTQYF
>TRBJ1-5|TRBV6-4|-|-
TGTGCCAGCAGTGAACAGGGTGGGCGTCAGCCCCAGCATTTT
CASSEQGGRQPQHF
>TRBJ2-3|TRBV5-5|once|TRBD1
TGTGCCAGCAGTCGATACAGGGGGCAAGATACGCAGTATTTT
CASSRYRGQDTQYF
>TRBJ2-1|TRBV4-1|-|-
TGCGCCAGCAGCCATTACGGCGAGCAGTTCTTC
CASSHYGEQFF
>TRBJ1-3|TRBV7-9|-|-
TGTGCCAGCAGCTTAGCGGGGACTAGGAGCTCTGGAAACACCATATATTTT
CASSLAGTRSSGNTIYF
>TRBJ2-5|TRBV19|-|-
TGTGCCCCTAGTCGTTTGGATCAAGAGACCCAGTACTTC
CAPSRLDQETQYF
>TRBJ1-2|TRBV28|-|TRBD1
TGTGCCAGCAGTTACATCGGACAGGGTAAAGGTGGCTACACCTTC
CASSYIGQGKGGYTF
>TRBJ1-2|TRBV28|-|-
TGTGCCAGCAGTTTAAAACACAGGGAAAAAGAAGGCTACACCTTC
CASSLKHREKEGYTF
>TRBJ2-2|TRBV2|-|-
TGTGCCAGCAACAGGGACACCGGGGAGCTGTTTTTT
CASNRDTGELFF
>TRBJ1-3|TRBV28|-|-
TGTGCCAGCAGTTTAAAAGGGGTAGGAAACACCATATATTTT
CASSLKGVGNTIYF
>TRBJ2-1|TRBV4-1|-|-
TGCGCCAGCAGCCAAGAGTATAGCGGAGGAGGCATTTACAATGAGCAGTTCTTC
CASSQEYSGGGIYNEQFF
>TRBJ2-1|TRBV5-1|once|-
TGCGCCAGCAGCTTGGATGGGGCAGGCAATGAGCAGTTCTTC
CASSLDGAGNEQFF
>TRBJ1-2|TRBV7-2|-|TRBD1
TGTGCCAGCAGCAGAGATGACAGGGCTAACTATGGCTACACCTTC
CASSRDDRANYGYTF
>TRBJ1-1|TRBV30|-|-
TGTGCCTGGAGGGGTCTGTGGGTTGGGAACACTGAAGCTTTCTTT
CAWRGLWVGNTEAFF
>TRBJ2-1|TRBV4-2|-|-
TGTGCCAGCAGCCAAGGGGACGGGCGGAATGAGCAGTTCTTC
CASSQGDGRNEQFF
>TRBJ2-7|TRBV27|-|TRBD1
TGTGCCAGCAGTTTTGATAGGGACAGGTTACCCTACGAGCAGTACTTC
CASSFDRDRLPYEQYF
>TRBJ2-7|TRBV28|-|-
TGTGCCAGCAGTATAACTGTTGGAAACAGGCGGTGTTACGAGCAGTACTTC
CASSITVGNRRCYEQYF
>TRBJ1-5|TRBV6-6|-|-
TGTGCCAGCAGTTACGGGGTCAATCAGCCCCAGCATTTT
CASSYGVNQPQHF
>TRBJ2-3|TRBV14|-|TRBD2
TGTGCCAGCAGCCAAGATTACCTAGCGGCCACAGATACGCAGTATTTT
CASSQDYLAATDTQYF
>TRBJ2-5|TRBV7-2|-|TRBD1
TGTGCCAGCAGCTTACAATCGTCAGGGGGAGAGACCCAGTACTTC
CASSLQSSGGETQYF
>TRBJ2-1|TRBV19|-|-
TGTGCCAGTAGTATACTACAGAGCTCCTACAATGAGCAGTTCTTC
CASSILQSSYNEQFF
>TRBJ2-7|TRBV20-1|once|TRBD2
TGCAGTGCTAGCAGCGGGGGCGAGCAGTACTTC
CSASSGGEQYF
>TRBJ2-7|TRBV19|-|TRBD1
TGTGCCAGTAGTAGAGGATACAGGGGGTCCTACGAGCAGTACTTC
CASSRGYRGSYEQYF
>TRBJ1-6|TRBV18|-|TRBD1
TGTGCCAGCTCACCGTCGCCGGGACAGGGCCGCTTAGGGTCACCCCTCCACTTT
CASSPSPGQGRLGSPLHF
>TRBJ1-1|TRBV6-5|-|-
TGTGCCAGCAGCGACAGGCCTAACACTGAAGCTTTCTTT
CASSDRPNTEAFF
>TRBJ2-5|TRBV11-2|-|-
TGTGCCAGCAGCTTAGAAGAGACCCAGTACTTC
CASSLEETQYF
>TRBJ2-2|TRBV7-6|once|TRBD2
TGTGCCAGCAGCTTAGCCGGGAGGGGTGGCACCGGGGAGCTGTTTTTT
CASSLAGRGGTGELFF